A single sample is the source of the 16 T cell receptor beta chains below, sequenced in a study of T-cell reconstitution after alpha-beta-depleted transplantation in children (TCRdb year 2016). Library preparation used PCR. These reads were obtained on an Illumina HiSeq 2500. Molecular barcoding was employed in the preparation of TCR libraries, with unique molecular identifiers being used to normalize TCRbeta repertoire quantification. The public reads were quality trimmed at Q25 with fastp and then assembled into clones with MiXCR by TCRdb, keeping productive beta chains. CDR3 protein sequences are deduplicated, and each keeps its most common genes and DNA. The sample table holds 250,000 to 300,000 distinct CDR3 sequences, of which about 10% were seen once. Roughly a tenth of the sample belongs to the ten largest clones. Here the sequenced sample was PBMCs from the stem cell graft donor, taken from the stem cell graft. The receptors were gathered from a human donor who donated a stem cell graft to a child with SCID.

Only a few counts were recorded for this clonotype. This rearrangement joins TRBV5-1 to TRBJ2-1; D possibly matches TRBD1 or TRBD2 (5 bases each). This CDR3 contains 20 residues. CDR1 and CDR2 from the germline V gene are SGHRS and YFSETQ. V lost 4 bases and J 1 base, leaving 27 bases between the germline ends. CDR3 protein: CASSRDGIQTRQLSYNEQFF. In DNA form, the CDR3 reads TGCGCCAGCAGCAGGGACGGGATCCAGACACGCCAGTTATCCTACAATGAGCAGTTCTTC.

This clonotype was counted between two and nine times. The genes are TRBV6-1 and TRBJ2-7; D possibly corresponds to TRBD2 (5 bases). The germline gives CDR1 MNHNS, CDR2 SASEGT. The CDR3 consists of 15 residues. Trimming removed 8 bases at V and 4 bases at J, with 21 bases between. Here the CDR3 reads CASGPRTDSRYEQYF. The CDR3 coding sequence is TGTGCCAGCGGGCCCCGGACGGACTCCCGGTACGAGCAGTACTTC.

CDR3 nucleotides: TGTGCCAGCAGCTTATATGTAGGCGAGCAGTACTTC. Protein: CASSLYVGEQYF. V usage is TRBV7-9 and J usage is TRBJ2-7; no firm D call. V shed 2 bases and J shed 6 bases, with 8 bases lying between them. Germline CDR1 and CDR2: SEHNR and FQNEAQ (reference sequence). CDR3 size: 12 residues.

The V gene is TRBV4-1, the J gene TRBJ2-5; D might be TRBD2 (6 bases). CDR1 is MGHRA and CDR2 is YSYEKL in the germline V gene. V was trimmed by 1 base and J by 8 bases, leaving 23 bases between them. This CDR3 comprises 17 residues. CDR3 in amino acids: CASSQAYVGGDGFTQYF. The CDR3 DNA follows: TGCGCCAGCAGCCAAGCTTACGTTGGAGGGGATGGTTTCACCCAGTACTTC.

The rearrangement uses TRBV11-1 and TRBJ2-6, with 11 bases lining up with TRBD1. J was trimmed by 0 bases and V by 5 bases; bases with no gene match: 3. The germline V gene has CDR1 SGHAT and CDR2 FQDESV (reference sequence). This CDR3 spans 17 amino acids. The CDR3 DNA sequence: TGTGCCAGCAGCCAGGGACAGGGGGGCTCTGGGGCCAACGTCCTGACTTTC. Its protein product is CASSQGQGGSGANVLTF.

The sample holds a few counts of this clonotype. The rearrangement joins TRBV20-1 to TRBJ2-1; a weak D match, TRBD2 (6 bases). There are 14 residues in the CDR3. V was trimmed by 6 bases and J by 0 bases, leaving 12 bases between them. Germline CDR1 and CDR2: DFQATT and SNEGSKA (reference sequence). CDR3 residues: CSATPGDSYNEQFF. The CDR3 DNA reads TGCAGTGCCACCCCGGGGGACTCCTACAATGAGCAGTTCTTC.

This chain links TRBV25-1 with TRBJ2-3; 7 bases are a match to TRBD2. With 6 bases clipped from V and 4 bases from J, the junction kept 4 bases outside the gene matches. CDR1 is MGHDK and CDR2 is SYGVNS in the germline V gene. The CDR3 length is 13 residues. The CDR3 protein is CASRPSGSDTQYF. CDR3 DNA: TGTGCCAGCAGACCTAGCGGCTCAGATACGCAGTATTTT.

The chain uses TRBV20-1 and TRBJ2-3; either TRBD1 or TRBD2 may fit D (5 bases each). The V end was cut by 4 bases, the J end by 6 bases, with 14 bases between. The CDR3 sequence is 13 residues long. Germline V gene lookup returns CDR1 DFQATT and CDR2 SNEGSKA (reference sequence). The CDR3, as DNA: TGCAGTGCTAAATCGTGGGGGAAGGATACGCAGTATTTT. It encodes CSAKSWGKDTQYF.

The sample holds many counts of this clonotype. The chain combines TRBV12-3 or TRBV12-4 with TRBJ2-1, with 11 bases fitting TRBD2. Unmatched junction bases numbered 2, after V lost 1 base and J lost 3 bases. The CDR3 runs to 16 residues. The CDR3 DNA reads TGTGCCAGCAGTTTAGTAGCGGGGGGGAACTACAATGAGCAGTTCTTC. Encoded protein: CASSLVAGGNYNEQFF.

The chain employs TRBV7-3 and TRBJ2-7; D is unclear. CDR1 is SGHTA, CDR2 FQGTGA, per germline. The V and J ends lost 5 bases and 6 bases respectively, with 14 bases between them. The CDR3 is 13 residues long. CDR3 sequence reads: CASSPVPSFEQYF. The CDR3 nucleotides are TGTGCCAGCAGCCCGGTACCGTCATTCGAGCAGTACTTC.

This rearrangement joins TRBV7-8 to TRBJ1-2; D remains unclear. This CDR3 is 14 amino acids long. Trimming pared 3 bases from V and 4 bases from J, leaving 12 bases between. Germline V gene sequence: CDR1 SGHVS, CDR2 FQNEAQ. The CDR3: CASSLIRLGYGYTF. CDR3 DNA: TGTGCCAGCAGCTTGATCAGGCTTGGCTATGGCTACACCTTC. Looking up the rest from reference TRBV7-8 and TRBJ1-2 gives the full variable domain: GAGVSQSPRYKVAKRGQDVALRCDPISGHVSLFWYQQALGQGPEFLTYFQNEAQLDKSGLPSDRFFAERPEGSVSTLKIQRTQQEDSAVYLCASSLIRLGYGYTFGSGTRLTVV.

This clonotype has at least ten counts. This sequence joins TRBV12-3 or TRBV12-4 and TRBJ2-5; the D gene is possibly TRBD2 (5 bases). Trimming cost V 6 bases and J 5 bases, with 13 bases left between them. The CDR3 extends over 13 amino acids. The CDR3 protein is CASSGREHETQYF. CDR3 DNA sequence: TGTGCCAGCAGCGGAAGGGAGCATGAGACCCAGTACTTC.

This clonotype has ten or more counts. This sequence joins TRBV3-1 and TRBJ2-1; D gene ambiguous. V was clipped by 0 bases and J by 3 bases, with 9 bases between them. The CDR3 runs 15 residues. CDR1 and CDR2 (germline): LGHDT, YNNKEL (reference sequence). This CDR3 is CASSQDFGDYNEQFF. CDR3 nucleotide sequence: TGTGCCAGCAGCCAAGACTTTGGGGACTACAATGAGCAGTTCTTC.

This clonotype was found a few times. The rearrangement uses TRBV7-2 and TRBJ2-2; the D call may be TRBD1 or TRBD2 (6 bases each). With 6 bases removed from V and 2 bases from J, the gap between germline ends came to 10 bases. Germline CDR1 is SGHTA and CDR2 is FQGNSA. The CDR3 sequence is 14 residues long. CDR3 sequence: CASRGGSNTGELFF. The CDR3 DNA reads TGTGCCAGCAGGGGGGGCAGTAACACCGGGGAGCTGTTTTTT. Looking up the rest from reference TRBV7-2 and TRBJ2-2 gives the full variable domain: GAGVSQSPSNKVTEKGKDVELRCDPISGHTALYWYRQSLGQGLEFLIYFQGNSAPDKSGLPSDRFSAERTGGSVSTLTIQRTQQEDSAVYLCASRGGSNTGELFFGEGSRLTVL.

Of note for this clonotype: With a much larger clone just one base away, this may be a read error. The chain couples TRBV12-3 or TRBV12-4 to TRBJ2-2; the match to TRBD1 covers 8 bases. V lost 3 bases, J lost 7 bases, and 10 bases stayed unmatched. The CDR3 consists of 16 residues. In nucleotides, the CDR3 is TGTGCCAGCAGTTTCTCGGACAGGGCTAAGTTCGGGGAGCTGTTTTTT. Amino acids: CASSFSDRAKFGELFF.

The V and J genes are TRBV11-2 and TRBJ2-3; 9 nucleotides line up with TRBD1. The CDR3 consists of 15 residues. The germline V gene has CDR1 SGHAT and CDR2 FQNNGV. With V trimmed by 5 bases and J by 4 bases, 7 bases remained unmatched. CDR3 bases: TGTGCCAGCAGCACCTGGGACAGGGAGTCAGATACGCAGTATTTT. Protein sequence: CASSTWDRESDTQYF.